The 13 T cell receptor beta chains presented below share a single source sample, sequenced in a study of blood T cells in healthy people across ages. The authors ran a second PCR of about 6 to 11 cycles using a sample-barcoded 5' primer and a J-beta primer mix. One entry per CDR3 protein results from TCRdb running MiXCR on the 5' RACE reads. The sample shows about 1.5 million distinct CDR3 sequences, under 55% of them seen only once. What was sequenced was blood. These receptor sequences come from a woman aged 18 to 35 in good health.

The gene calls are TRBV20-1 and TRBJ2-3; D is uncertain. Per germline, CDR1 DFQATT and CDR2 SNEGSKA (reference sequence). This CDR3 is built from 15 residues. V was cut by 1 base and J by 0 bases, with 11 bases left in between. CDR3 nucleotides: TGCAGTGCTAGAGGCAGTTATGGGAGCACAGATACGCAGTATTTT. Its translation is CSARGSYGSTDTQYF.

V gene TRBV27 combines with J gene TRBJ1-1; possibly TRBD1 for D (5 bases). The germline V gene has CDR1 MNHEY and CDR2 SMNVEV (reference sequence). V lost 6 bases and J 0 bases, leaving 14 bases between the germline ends. The CDR3 spans 15 residues. The CDR3 nucleotides read TGTGCCAGCAGAACAGGTGCACTCATGAACACTGAAGCTTTCTTT. This codes for CASRTGALMNTEAFF.

The V and J genes are TRBV29-1 and TRBJ2-5, with D possibly TRBD2 on 5 matching bases. Trimming left V 0 bases short and J 11 bases short, with 16 bases between. Germline CDR1 is SQVTM and CDR2 is ANQGSEA. The CDR3 runs to 13 residues. CDR3 DNA: TGCAGCGTTGAAGAGCGGGCTAGCAATGAGCAGTACTTC. This encodes CSVEERASNEQYF. Full variable domain (outside the CDR3, taken from reference TRBV29-1 and TRBJ2-5): SAVISQKPSRDICQRGTSLTIQCQVDSQVTMMFWYRQQPGQSLTLIATANQGSEATYESGFVIDKFPISRPNLTFSTLTVSNMSPEDSSIYLCSVEERASNEQYFGPGTRLLVL.

The chain carries TRBV20-1 and TRBJ2-4; D not certain. Germline values: CDR1 DFQATT, CDR2 SNEGSKA (reference sequence). This CDR3 contains 14 residues. V shed 3 bases and J shed 0 bases, with 9 bases lying between them. The CDR3 region has the DNA TGCAGTGCTAGGTTCGAGACAGCCAAAAACATTCAGTACTTC. Residues: CSARFETAKNIQYF.

The rearrangement joins TRBV7-2 to TRBJ1-5; tentatively, D is TRBD1 (6 bases). The CDR3 totals 15 residues. V lost 5 bases and J 0 bases, leaving 11 bases between the germline ends. Germline CDR1 and CDR2: SGHTA and FQGNSA. In DNA form, the CDR3 reads TGTGCCAGCAGCCTCCAGGGGCTTAGCAATCAGCCCCAGCATTTT. Amino acid sequence: CASSLQGLSNQPQHF.

This clonotype was counted a few times. The chain couples TRBV27 to TRBJ2-7, with 7 bases identical to TRBD1. With 5 bases clipped from V and 2 bases from J, the junction kept 9 bases outside the gene matches. Germline V CDR1 and CDR2: MNHEY, SMNVEV (reference sequence). This CDR3 has 15 amino acids. CDR3 DNA: TGTGCCAGCAGTAGAGACAGGGCAAGAACCTACGAGCAGTACTTC. Translated: CASSRDRARTYEQYF.

The chain recombines TRBV10-3 with TRBJ2-1, with 9 bases matching TRBD2. CDR3 length equals 14 residues. Trimming took 6 bases from V and 1 from J; bases not matched to a gene: 1. Germline lookup yields CDR1 ENHRY and CDR2 SYGVKD. This chain's CDR3 is CAIRSGGSYNEQFF. Here the CDR3 DNA reads TGTGCCATCAGGAGCGGGGGGTCCTACAATGAGCAGTTCTTC.

The chain uses TRBV12-3 or TRBV12-4 and TRBJ2-7; 8 nucleotides match TRBD2. V lost 7 bases, J lost 1 base, and 6 bases stayed unmatched. The CDR3 has 14 residues. This CDR3 reads CASTQRGTSYEQYF. In DNA form, the CDR3 reads TGTGCCAGCACTCAGCGGGGGACGTCCTACGAGCAGTACTTC.

This chain links TRBV12-3 or TRBV12-4 with TRBJ1-1; no firm D call. This CDR3 has 13 residues. The V and J ends lost 10 bases and 8 bases respectively, with 20 bases between them. CDR3: CAISDGSAGEAFF. In DNA form, the CDR3 reads TGTGCCATTTCGGACGGCAGTGCGGGGGAAGCTTTCTTT.

This clonotype has at least ten counts. The chain has TRBV5-1 and TRBJ2-7; D is ambiguous. This CDR3 spans 14 amino acids. Trimming shortened V by 3 bases and J by 4 bases, and 14 bases separated the two germline ends. Germline V gene lookup returns CDR1 SGHRS and CDR2 YFSETQ. CDR3 coding DNA: TGCGCCAGCAGCTCTTTTACGGGTGGATACGAGCAGTACTTC. Encoded protein: CASSSFTGGYEQYF.

V is TRBV9 and J is TRBJ2-7; 8 bases agree with TRBD2. The CDR3 contains 15 residues. Germline V gene data show CDR1 as SGDLS and CDR2 as YYNGEE. Trimming removed 4 bases from V and 0 bases from J; junction bases left unmatched: 6. The chain's CDR3 is CASSIGGGGSYEQYF. CDR3 DNA: TGTGCCAGCAGCATCGGGGGGGGCGGCTCCTACGAGCAGTACTTC.

A word on this clonotype: One end of the junction does not line up with germline, which may come from a read error. The V gene is TRBV12-3 or TRBV12-4, the J gene TRBJ1-6; 9 bases fit TRBD1. The CDR3 runs 15 residues. CDR3 residues: CASSSGTGSNSLLHF. The CDR3 region has the DNA TGTGCCAGCAGCTCCGGGACAGGGTCGAATTCACTCCTCCACTTT.

The chain couples TRBV20-1 to TRBJ2-7; D remains unclear. CDR3 length equals 14 residues. The V end was cut by 2 bases, the J end by 3 bases, with 14 bases between. Germline V gives CDR1 DFQATT, CDR2 SNEGSKA (reference sequence). Here the CDR3 reads CSARSGQGVYEQYF. The DNA for the CDR3 is TGCAGTGCTAGAAGTGGGCAAGGTGTCTACGAGCAGTACTTC.